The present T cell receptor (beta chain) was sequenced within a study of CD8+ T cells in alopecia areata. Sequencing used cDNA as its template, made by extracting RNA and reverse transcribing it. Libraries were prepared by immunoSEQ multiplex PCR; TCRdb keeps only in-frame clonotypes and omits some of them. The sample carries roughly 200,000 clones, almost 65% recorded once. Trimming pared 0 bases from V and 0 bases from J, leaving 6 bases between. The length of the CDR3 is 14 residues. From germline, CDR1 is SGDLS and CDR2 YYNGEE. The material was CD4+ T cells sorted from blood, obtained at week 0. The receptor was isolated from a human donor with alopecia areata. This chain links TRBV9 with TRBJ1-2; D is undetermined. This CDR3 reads CASSVAQPNYGYTF. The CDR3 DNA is TGTGCCAGCAGCGTAGCCCAGCCTAACTATGGCTACACCTTC. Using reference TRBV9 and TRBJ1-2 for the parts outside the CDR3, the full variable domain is DSGVTQTPKHLITATGQRVTLRCSPRSGDLSVYWYQQSLDQGLQFLIQYYNGEERAKGNILERFSAQQFPDLHSELNLSSLELGDSALYFCASSVAQPNYGYTFGSGTRLTVV.